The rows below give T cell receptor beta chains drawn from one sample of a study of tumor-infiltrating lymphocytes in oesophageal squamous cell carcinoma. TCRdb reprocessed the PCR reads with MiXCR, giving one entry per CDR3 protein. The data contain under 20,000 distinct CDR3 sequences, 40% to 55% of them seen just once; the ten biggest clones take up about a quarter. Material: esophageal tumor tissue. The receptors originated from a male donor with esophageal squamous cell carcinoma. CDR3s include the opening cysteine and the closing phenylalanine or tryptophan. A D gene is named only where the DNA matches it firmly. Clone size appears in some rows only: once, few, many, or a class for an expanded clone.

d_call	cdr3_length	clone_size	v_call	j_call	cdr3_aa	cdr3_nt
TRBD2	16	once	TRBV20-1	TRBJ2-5	CSARDRLAGSQETQYF	TGCAGTGCTAGAGATCGGCTAGCGGGATCCCAAGAGACCCAGTACTTC
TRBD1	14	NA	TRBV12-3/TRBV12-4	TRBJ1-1	CASSRDRERTEAFF	TGTGCCAGCAGTCGGGACAGGGAGAGAACTGAAGCTTTCTTT
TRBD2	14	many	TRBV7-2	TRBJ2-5	CASSPFRREVEQYF	TGTGCCAGCAGCCCCTTTAGGCGGGAGGTGGAGCAGTACTTC
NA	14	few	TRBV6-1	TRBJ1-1	CASTNQWGSKEAFF	TGTGCCAGCACCAATCAATGGGGAAGCAAAGAAGCTTTCTTT
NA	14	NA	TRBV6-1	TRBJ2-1	CASSTAADVTEQFF	TGTGCCAGCAGTACGGCAGCCGACGTTACCGAGCAGTTCTTC
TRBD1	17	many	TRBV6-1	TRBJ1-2	CASRRGTGGGLGYGYTF	TGTGCCAGCAGGCGAGGGACAGGGGGCGGTCTAGGCTATGGCTACACCTTC
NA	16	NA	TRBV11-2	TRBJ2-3	CASSPGGEGLGDTQYF	TGTGCCAGCAGCCCCGGAGGAGAGGGGTTGGGAGATACGCAGTATTTT
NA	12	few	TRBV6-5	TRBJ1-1	CASSYIGDEAFF	TGTGCCAGCAGTTACATAGGGGATGAAGCTTTCTTT
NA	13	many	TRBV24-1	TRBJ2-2	CATRQANTGELFF	TGTGCCACCCGTCAGGCGAACACCGGGGAGCTGTTTTTT
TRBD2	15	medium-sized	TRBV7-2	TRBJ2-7	CASSTRLAGAYEQYF	TGTGCCAGCAGCACCCGACTAGCGGGAGCCTACGAGCAGTACTTC
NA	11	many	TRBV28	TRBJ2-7	CASRVNYEQYF	TGTGCCAGCAGGGTCAACTACGAGCAGTACTTC
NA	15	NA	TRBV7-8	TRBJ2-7	CASSLSRRGGYEQYF	TGTGCCAGCAGCTTAAGTCGGAGGGGTGGCTACGAGCAGTACTTC
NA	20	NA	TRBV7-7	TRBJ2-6	CASSLEGMKDTRPWANVLTF	TGTGCTAGCAGCTTAGAGGGTATGAAGGACACCCGGCCCTGGGCCAACGTCCTGACTTTC
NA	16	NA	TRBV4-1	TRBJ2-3	CASSQDRAVPGNTQYF	TGCGCCAGCAGCCAAGATCGAGCGGTCCCTGGAAATACGCAGTATTTT
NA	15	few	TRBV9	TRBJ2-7	CASSVQGQTYNEQYF	TGTGCCAGCAGCGTACAGGGGCAAACTTACAATGAGCAGTACTTC
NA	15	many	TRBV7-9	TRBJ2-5	CASSLDRSVAAEQYF	TGTGCCAGCAGCTTAGATAGGAGCGTAGCCGCTGAGCAGTACTTC
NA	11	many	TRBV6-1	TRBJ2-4	CASTAKNIQYF	TGTGCCAGCACCGCCAAAAACATTCAGTACTTC
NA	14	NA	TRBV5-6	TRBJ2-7	CASSLRGRVHEQYF	TGTGCCAGCAGCTTGAGGGGCAGGGTACACGAGCAGTACTTC
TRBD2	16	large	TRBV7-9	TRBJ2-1	CVTRRASGRGGNEQFF	TGTGTTACGCGACGGGCTAGCGGGAGAGGGGGGAATGAGCAGTTCTTC
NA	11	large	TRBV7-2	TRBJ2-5	CASSQRQAQYF	TGTGCCAGCAGCCAAAGGCAGGCCCAGTACTTC
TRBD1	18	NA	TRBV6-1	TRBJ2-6	CASSEGQGATAGANVLTF	TGTGCCAGCAGTGAGGGACAGGGGGCAACAGCTGGGGCCAACGTCCTGACTTTC
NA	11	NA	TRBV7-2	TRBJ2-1	CASSPANEQFF	TGTGCCAGCAGCCCCGCCAATGAGCAGTTCTTC
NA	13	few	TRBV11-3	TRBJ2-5	CASSLGIQETQYF	TGTGCCAGCAGCTTAGGGATCCAAGAGACCCAGTACTTC
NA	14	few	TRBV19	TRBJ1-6	CASRPPQINSPLHF	TGTGCCAGTAGACCTCCCCAGATTAATTCACCCCTCCACTTT
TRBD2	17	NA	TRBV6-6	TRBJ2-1	CASSYGSGLAGAGEQFF	TGTGCCAGCAGTTACGGCTCGGGACTAGCGGGAGCAGGTGAGCAGTTCTTC
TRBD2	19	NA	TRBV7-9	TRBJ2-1	CASSFDGLWAGEPYNEQFF	TGTGCCAGCAGCTTCGACGGCCTCTGGGCGGGAGAACCCTACAATGAGCAGTTCTTC
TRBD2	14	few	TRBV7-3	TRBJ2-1	CASSAPGRDNEQFF	TGTGCCAGCAGCGCACCCGGGAGGGACAATGAGCAGTTCTTC
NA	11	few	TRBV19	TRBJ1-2	CGTGIRYGYTF	TGTGGAACCGGGATCCGATATGGCTACACCTTC
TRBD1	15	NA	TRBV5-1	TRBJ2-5	CASELQGRKEETQYF	TGCGCCAGCGAACTACAGGGGCGTAAGGAAGAGACCCAGTACTTC
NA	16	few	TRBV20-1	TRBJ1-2	CSARVPGPTRNYGYTF	TGCAGTGCTAGAGTCCCTGGGCCAACAAGGAACTATGGCTACACCTTC
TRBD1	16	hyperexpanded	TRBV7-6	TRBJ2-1	CASSLVYSGGSNEQFF	TGTGCCAGCAGCTTAGTGTATTCAGGGGGCTCTAATGAGCAGTTCTTC
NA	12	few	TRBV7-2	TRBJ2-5	CASSVHGGSQYF	TGTGCCAGCAGCGTCCATGGGGGTTCCCAGTACTTC
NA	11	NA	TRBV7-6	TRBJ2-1	CASSFAREQFF	TGTGCCAGCAGCTTTGCACGGGAGCAGTTCTTC
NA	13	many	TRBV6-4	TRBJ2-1	CASSKTSYNEQFF	TGTGCCAGCAGTAAGACTAGCTACAATGAGCAGTTCTTC
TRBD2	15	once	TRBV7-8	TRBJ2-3	CASSFLAGVFDTQYF	TGTGCCAGCAGCTTCCTAGCGGGGGTCTTCGATACGCAGTATTTT
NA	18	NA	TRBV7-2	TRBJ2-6	CASSFLPRTASGANVLTF	TGTGCCAGCAGCTTTCTACCTCGGACAGCTTCTGGGGCCAACGTCCTGACTTTC
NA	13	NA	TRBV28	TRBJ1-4	CASRDSPNEKLFF	TGTGCCAGCCGGGACTCCCCTAATGAAAAACTGTTTTTT
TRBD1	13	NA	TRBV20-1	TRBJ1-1	CSARGEGATEAFF	TGCAGTGCTAGAGGGGAGGGGGCGACTGAAGCTTTCTTT
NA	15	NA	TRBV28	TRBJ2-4	CASRPLRVAKNIQYF	TGTGCCAGCAGACCCCTCAGGGTTGCCAAAAACATTCAGTACTTC
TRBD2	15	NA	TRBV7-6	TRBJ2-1	CASSLVLATYNEQFF	TGTGCCAGCAGCTTAGTACTAGCGACCTACAATGAGCAGTTCTTC
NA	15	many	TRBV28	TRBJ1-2	CASSSRARSGGGYTF	TGTGCCAGCAGTTCGAGGGCCAGGAGTGGAGGAGGCTACACCTTC
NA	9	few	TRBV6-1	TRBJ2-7	CAVGTIQYF	TGTGCCGTGGGGACAATCCAGTACTTC
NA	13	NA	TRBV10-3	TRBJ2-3	CAIDTGQSDTQYF	TGTGCCATCGACACCGGACAAAGCGATACGCAGTATTTT
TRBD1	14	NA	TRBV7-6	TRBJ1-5	CASSFQGANQPQHF	TGTGCCAGCAGCTTCCAGGGGGCGAATCAGCCCCAGCATTTT
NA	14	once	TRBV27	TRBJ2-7	CASSFGGNGNEQYF	TGTGCCAGCAGTTTTGGTGGGAATGGGAACGAGCAGTACTTC
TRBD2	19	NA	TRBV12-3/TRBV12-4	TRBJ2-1	CASRGRPGTSGISYNEQFF	TGTGCCAGCAGAGGCCGGCCTGGGACTAGCGGGATCTCCTACAATGAGCAGTTCTTC
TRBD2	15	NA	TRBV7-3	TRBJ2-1	CASSFRGGSYNEQFF	TGTGCCAGCAGCTTCCGGGGGGGCTCCTACAATGAGCAGTTCTTC
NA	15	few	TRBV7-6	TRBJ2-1	CATSAREGSYNEQFF	TGTGCCACCTCAGCGAGAGAGGGCTCCTACAATGAGCAGTTCTTC
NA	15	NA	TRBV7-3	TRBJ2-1	CASSLLAFSYNEQFF	TGTGCCAGCAGCTTACTAGCGTTCTCCTACAATGAGCAGTTCTTC
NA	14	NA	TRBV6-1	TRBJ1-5	CASSEAGNNQPQHF	TGTGCCAGCAGTGAAGCGGGAAACAATCAGCCCCAGCATTTT
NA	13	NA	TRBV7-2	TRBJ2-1	CASSLAQYNEQFF	TGTGCCAGCAGCTTAGCCCAATACAATGAGCAGTTCTTC
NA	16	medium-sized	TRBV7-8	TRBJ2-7	CASSSLPLAILEEQYF	TGTGCCAGCAGCTCCCTCCCCCTAGCAATATTGGAGGAGCAGTACTTC
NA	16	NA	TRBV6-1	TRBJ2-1	CASSEAGGLGYNEQFF	TGTGCCAGCAGTGAAGCGGGGGGTTTGGGGTACAATGAGCAGTTCTTC
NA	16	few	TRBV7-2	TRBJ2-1	CASSLDASFTYNEQFF	TGTGCCAGCAGCTTAGACGCATCGTTTACCTACAATGAGCAGTTCTTC
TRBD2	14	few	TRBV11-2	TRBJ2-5	CASSSGTTKETQYF	TGTGCCAGCAGCTCCGGGACTACTAAAGAGACCCAGTACTTC
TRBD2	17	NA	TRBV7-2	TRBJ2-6	CASSLGTRSSGANVLTF	TGTGCCAGCAGCTTGGGGACTAGAAGCTCTGGGGCCAACGTCCTGACTTTC
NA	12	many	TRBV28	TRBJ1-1	CASSAFATEAFF	TGTGCCAGCAGCGCTTTCGCCACTGAAGCTTTCTTT
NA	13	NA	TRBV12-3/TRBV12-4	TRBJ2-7	CASSSDSEDEQYF	TGTGCCAGCAGTTCGGACAGTGAAGACGAGCAGTACTTC
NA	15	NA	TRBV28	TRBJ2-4	CASRRQELAKNIQYF	TGTGCCAGCAGGCGACAGGAACTAGCCAAAAACATTCAGTACTTC